The 15 T cell receptor beta chains presented below share a single source sample, sequenced in a study of Ad26.COV2.S vaccination and SARS-CoV-2 variants. Stated treatment: some 20 received Ad26.COV2.S at low or high dose, single or two shots; roughly 5 received placebo; per-sample allocation not given. Vaccine and placebo recipients were sampled on day 63 after the first injection. Using immunoSEQ multiplex PCR, the repertoire was profiled, and TCRdb retains in-frame clones only, with some absent. The repertoire holds hundreds of thousands of clones, with roughly 89% as singletons. This sample comprised peripheral blood, obtained in a trial of Ad26.COV2.S vaccine versus placebo. These receptors were obtained from a person aged 18 to 65 who received the Ad26.COV2.S COVID-19 vaccine or a placebo.

This rearrangement joins TRBV9 to TRBJ2-3; 8 nucleotides align to TRBD2. CDR1 and CDR2 from the germline V gene are SGDLS and YYNGEE. Losses at the gene ends were 4 bases for V and 7 bases for J; bases not matched to a gene: 26. The CDR3 consists of 20 residues. CDR3 coding DNA: TGTGCCAGCAGCCCCCGCCTCGGGACTAGTAGGGGGAGAGGATGGAATACGCAGTATTTT. It yields the protein CASSPRLGTSRGRGWNTQYF. The whole variable domain, remainder taken from reference TRBV9 and TRBJ2-3, is DSGVTQTPKHLITATGQRVTLRCSPRSGDLSVYWYQQSLDQGLQFLIQYYNGEERAKGNILERFSAQQFPDLHSELNLSSLELGDSALYFCASSPRLGTSRGRGWNTQYFGPGTRLTVL.

The chain combines TRBV7-2 with TRBJ1-2; perhaps TRBD1 as D (5 bases). Trimming removed 4 bases at V and 0 bases at J, with 6 bases between. The CDR3 loop spans 13 amino acids. Per the germline V gene, CDR1 is SGHTA and CDR2 is FQGNSA. The DNA of the CDR3 is TGTGCCAGCAGCTCCAGGGCTAACTATGGCTACACCTTC. It translates to CASSSRANYGYTF.

The genes are TRBV5-5 and TRBJ1-4; no reliable D call. This CDR3 comprises 14 residues. The V end lost 1 base, the J end lost 3 bases, and 7 bases lay between the germline ends. CDR1 SGHKS and CDR2 YYEKEE come from the germline V gene (reference sequence). The CDR3 DNA sequence: TGTGCCAGCAGCTTGCGTGGGGCTAATGAAAAACTGTTTTTT. It yields the protein CASSLRGANEKLFF.

CDR3 sequence (DNA): TGTGCCAGCAGTGACGGGGCAGGCTTAACCTACGAGCAGTACTTC. Residues: CASSDGAGLTYEQYF. V and J are TRBV2 and TRBJ2-7, with D perhaps matching TRBD1 or TRBD2 (5 bases each). In germline, CDR1 is SNHLY, CDR2 FYNNEI. V lost 3 bases to trimming and J lost 2 bases, with 14 bases between them. The CDR3 has 15 residues.

This clone has only one observation. V and J are TRBV7-8 and TRBJ1-4; D call uncertain. Germline-derived CDR1 and CDR2 are SGHVS and FQNEAQ. The CDR3 is 17 amino acids. Deletions cut 3 bases from V and 2 bases from J, with 16 bases between. The CDR3 coding sequence is TGTGCCAGCAGCTTTGGGGATAGTGAAGCGACTAATGAAAAACTGTTTTTT. Residues: CASSFGDSEATNEKLFF.

This clone was detected once. The chain couples TRBV6-2 or TRBV6-3 to TRBJ2-5, with 11 bases fitting TRBD2. Losses at the gene ends were 4 bases for V and 5 bases for J; bases not matched to a gene: 6. The CDR3 is made up of 15 amino acids. The V gene's germline CDR1 is MNHEY and CDR2 SVGEGT. CDR3 nucleotide sequence: TGTGCCAGCAGTTTCCCGACTAGCGGGGTGGAGACCCAGTACTTC. Translating it yields CASSFPTSGVETQYF.

This chain connects TRBV27 to TRBJ1-1; D call uncertain. Trimming stripped 3 bases from V and 6 bases from J, with 14 bases between. Germline values: CDR1 MNHEY, CDR2 SMNVEV (reference sequence). The CDR3 consists of 14 residues. CDR3 DNA: TGTGCCAGCAGTTTCTCCCCCTATCACGCTGAAGCTTTCTTT. Translated, it gives CASSFSPYHAEAFF.

The rearrangement uses TRBV15 and TRBJ1-2, with D unclear. The ends were cut back, 0 bases at V and 8 bases at J, with 19 bases in the middle. Per germline, CDR1 LNHNV and CDR2 YYDKDF (reference sequence). The CDR3 totals 16 residues. The CDR3 nucleotides are TGTGCCACCAGCAGAGAGCAGGCAACCACGATGAGAGGCTACACCTTC. Amino acids: CATSREQATTMRGYTF. The full variable domain, with the rest looked up from reference TRBV15 and TRBJ1-2, is DAMVIQNPRYQVTQFGKPVTLSCSQTLNHNVMYWYQQKSSQAPKLLFHYYDKDFNNEADTPDNFQSRRPNTSFCFLDIRSPGLGDTAMYLCATSREQATTMRGYTFGSGTRLTVV.

The chain links TRBV19 to TRBJ2-3; TRBD1 matches at 9 bases. Germline CDR1 LNHDA, CDR2 SQIVND (reference sequence). CDR3 length: 14 residues. V was clipped by 4 bases and J by 4 bases; unmatched bases: 3. CDR3 amino acids: CASSSGQGSDTQYF. CDR3 nucleotides: TGTGCCAGTAGTAGCGGACAGGGGTCAGATACGCAGTATTTT. Together with reference TRBV19 and TRBJ2-3, the CDR3 gives the full variable domain: DGGITQSPKYLFRKEGQNVTLSCEQNLNHDAMYWYRQDPGQGLRLIYYSQIVNDFQKGDIAEGYSVSREKKESFPLTVTSAQKNPTAFYLCASSSGQGSDTQYFGPGTRLTVL.

V gene TRBV7-6 combines with J gene TRBJ2-1; 9 bases are a match to TRBD2. Per germline, CDR1 SGHVS and CDR2 FNYEAQ. V shed 3 bases, J shed 2 bases, and the junction held 8 bases outside the gene matches. The CDR3 spans 17 residues. CDR3 sequence (DNA): TGTGCCAGCAGCTTGGGGCTTAGCGGGGGACCCTACAATGAGCAGTTCTTC. As protein: CASSLGLSGGPYNEQFF. Based on the CDR3 plus reference TRBV7-6 and TRBJ2-1, the full variable domain is GAGVSQSPRYKVTKRGQDVALRCDPISGHVSLYWYRQALGQGPEFLTYFNYEAQQDKSGLPNDRFSAERPEGSISTLTIQRTEQRDSAMYRCASSLGLSGGPYNEQFFGPGTRLTVL.

This chain joins TRBV6-2 or TRBV6-3 and TRBJ1-1; D is perhaps TRBD1 (6 bases). Germline V gives CDR1 MNHEY, CDR2 SVGEGT. There are 13 residues in the CDR3. Trimming cost V 2 bases and J 3 bases, with 7 bases left between them. The CDR3 region is CASSYRGYTEAFF. In DNA form, the CDR3 reads TGTGCCAGCAGTTACAGGGGGTACACTGAAGCTTTCTTT.

This clone was recorded a few times. This chain links TRBV7-8 with TRBJ1-5; maybe TRBD1 (6 bases). V was trimmed by 4 bases and J by 5 bases, leaving 18 bases between them. The CDR3 runs 16 residues. Germline V gene sequence: CDR1 SGHVS, CDR2 FQNEAQ. CDR3 sequence reads: CASSSTNRAGDQPQHF. CDR3 nucleotide sequence: TGTGCCAGCAGCTCTACTAATAGGGCAGGGGATCAGCCCCAGCATTTT. Drawing the rest from reference TRBV7-8 and TRBJ1-5, the complete variable domain is GAGVSQSPRYKVAKRGQDVALRCDPISGHVSLFWYQQALGQGPEFLTYFQNEAQLDKSGLPSDRFFAERPEGSVSTLKIQRTQQEDSAVYLCASSSTNRAGDQPQHFGDGTRLSIL.

The chain combines TRBV5-1 with TRBJ1-1; unclear D gene. The CDR3 runs 14 residues. CDR1 is SGHRS and CDR2 is YFSETQ in the germline V gene. Trimming removed 4 bases at V and 1 base at J, with 11 bases between. As DNA, the CDR3 is TGCGCCAGCAGCGAACTCGGACCGAACACTGAAGCTTTCTTT. Translating it yields CASSELGPNTEAFF. Based on the CDR3 plus reference TRBV5-1 and TRBJ1-1, the full variable domain is KAGVTQTPRYLIKTRGQQVTLSCSPISGHRSVSWYQQTPGQGLQFLFEYFSETQRNKGNFPGRFSGRQFSNSRSEMNVSTLELGDSALYLCASSELGPNTEAFFGQGTRLTVV.

At least ten counts were recorded for this clone. The chain combines TRBV7-9 with TRBJ1-1; 8 nucleotides align to TRBD1. V lost 3 bases and J lost 8; bases outside the gene matches: 5. Germline V lookup: CDR1 SEHNR, CDR2 FQNEAQ (reference sequence). The CDR3 has 13 residues. The CDR3 coding sequence is TGTGCCAGCAGCTTGTTCGGACAGGGAGAAGCTTTCTTT. This encodes CASSLFGQGEAFF.

The chain has TRBV2 and TRBJ1-4, with D perhaps matching TRBD1 (6 bases). Germline V gene lookup returns CDR1 SNHLY and CDR2 FYNNEI. This CDR3 spans 14 amino acids. V shed 7 bases and J shed 6 bases, with 15 bases lying between them. The CDR3 coding sequence is TGTGCCAGCAAAACTAACAGGGACGATGAAAAACTGTTTTTT. Translating it yields CASKTNRDDEKLFF.